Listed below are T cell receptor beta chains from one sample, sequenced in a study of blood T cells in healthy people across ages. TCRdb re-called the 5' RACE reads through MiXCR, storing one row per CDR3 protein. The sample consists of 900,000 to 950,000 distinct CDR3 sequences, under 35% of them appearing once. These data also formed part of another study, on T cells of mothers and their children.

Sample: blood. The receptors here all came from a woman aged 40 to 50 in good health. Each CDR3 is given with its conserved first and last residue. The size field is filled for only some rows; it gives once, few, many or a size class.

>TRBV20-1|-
CSGPGQTNYGYTF
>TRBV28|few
CASSLRGTGLVGYTF
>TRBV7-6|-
CASRPGSTDERYF
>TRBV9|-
CANSVVSAGAEQYF
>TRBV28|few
CASSTGLSNIQYF
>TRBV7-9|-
CASRVGGSLYTEAFF
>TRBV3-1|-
CASSPRAGTEAFF
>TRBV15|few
CATTPRRANTEAFF
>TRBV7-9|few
CASRSGYNEQFF
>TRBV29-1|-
CSVDRSGTGGRGEKLFF
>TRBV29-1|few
CSVELIQSYEQYF
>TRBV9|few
CASSVTGGTEAFF
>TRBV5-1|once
CASSAERGLTEAFF
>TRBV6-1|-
CASSESLRVKGTQFF
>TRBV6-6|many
CASSKTSGGTNEQFF
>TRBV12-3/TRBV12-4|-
CASSLDSSGSDTQYF
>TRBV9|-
CASSAIGTDTEVFF
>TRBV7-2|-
CASSLGSGELYEQYF
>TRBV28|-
CASSPGGRDIQYF
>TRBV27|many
CASSWGRYQETQYF
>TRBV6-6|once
CASSYLKTVNYEQYF
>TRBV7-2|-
CASSLIPTGSTDTQYF
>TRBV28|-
CASRGTGGAREQYF
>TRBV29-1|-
CSGVAGGRGYTF
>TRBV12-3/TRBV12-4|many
CASGRGFPDTQYF
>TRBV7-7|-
CASSSGDESYNEQYF
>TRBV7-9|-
CASSVRLGGANLLTF
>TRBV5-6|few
CASSFGQGMGQPQHF
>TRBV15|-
CATSRDPDSSETQYF
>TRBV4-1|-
CASSPEGRSTDAQYF
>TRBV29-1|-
CSVGGTGGSGANVLTF
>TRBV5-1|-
CASSLGQGTDMQYF
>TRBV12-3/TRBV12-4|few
CASSRPGGGVNTEAFF
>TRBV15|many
CATSRVRGSNSYEQYF
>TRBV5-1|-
CASSLATATNEKLFF
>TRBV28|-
CASKGGDSFEQYF
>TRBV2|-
CASSISPGRDEQFF
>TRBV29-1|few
CSVWTGTVKEPQHF
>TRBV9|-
CASSVGAGTDSNQPQHF
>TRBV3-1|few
CASSQEMRGDGYTF
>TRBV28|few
CASSWEDSSPLLHF
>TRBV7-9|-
CASNGLNSEQFF
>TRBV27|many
CASGKTGGISYEQYF
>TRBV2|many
CASDNRLETQYF
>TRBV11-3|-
CASSSAAGTEAFF
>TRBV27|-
CASSPQGREQFF
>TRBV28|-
CASIKDRGWTEAFF
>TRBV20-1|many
CSASPVVEQYF
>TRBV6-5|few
CASSYSGTRRIGEQYF
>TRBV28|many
CASSGRDHEQYF
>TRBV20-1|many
CSAEPTGQDNEQFF
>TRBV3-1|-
CASSQAPGQVNQPQHF
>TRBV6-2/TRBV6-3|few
CASRTQGLPREEKLFF
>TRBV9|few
CASSTKTGTTVDSNQPQHF
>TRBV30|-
CVGRGGGPYEQYF
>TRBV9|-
CASSQSRGSTEAFF
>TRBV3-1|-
CASSQGRLVGQPQHF
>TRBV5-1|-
CASSTTGILSTEAFF
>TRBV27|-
CASSPSRAPTDTQYF
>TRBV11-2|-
CASSLGAGSGAFF